This TCR beta chain is from a study of cytomegalovirus exposure and HLA in healthy donors. Across the whole study: Of all 400 or so donors who were genotyped, 70% to 85% belonged to the Caucasian-associated ancestry cluster.

Amplification used 60 Vbeta primers and 13 Jbeta primers. Sequenced by immunoSEQ multiplex PCR; TCRdb stores in-frame clones only, minus some. This table holds around 230,000 clones, roughly 84% found once. The germline CDR1 and CDR2 sequences are PRHDT and FYEKMQ (reference sequence). The V segment lost 5 bases and the J segment 6 bases; nucleotides outside the gene matches: 16. CDR3 length: 17 residues. The V gene is TRBV13, the J gene TRBJ2-3; 8 bases are shared with TRBD2. The sequenced material came from PBMCs. The TCR was taken from a girl aged 2 to 10 in good health and CMV-seronegative. The CDR3 nucleotides are TGTGCCAGCAGCCATCTTAATTACCCACGACTAGCGGATACGCAGTATTTT. Its protein is CASSHLNYPRLADTQYF.